The 11 T cell receptor beta chains listed next were all sequenced from one sample in a study of CD8 T cells in Susac syndrome. RNA in amounts of about 0.5 to 1 ug was reverse transcribed with random hexamers. One entry per CDR3 protein results from TCRdb running MiXCR on the immunoSEQ multiplex PCR reads. The repertoire holds around 200,000 distinct CDR3 sequences, with roughly 94% as singletons. The material sequenced was CD4+ T cells from PBMCs. The receptors come from a human donor in good health.

The chain joins TRBV30 to TRBJ2-1; the D is unclear. V was cut by 1 base and J by 7 bases, with 5 bases left in between. Germline loops: CDR1 GTSNPN, CDR2 SVGIG (reference sequence). The CDR3 runs to 11 residues. The CDR3 loop is CAWSGQNEQFF. The CDR3 DNA reads TGTGCCTGGAGTGGGCAGAATGAGCAGTTCTTC.

This chain links TRBV11-2 with TRBJ1-3, with D tentatively TRBD1 (5 bases). Germline values: CDR1 SGHAT, CDR2 FQNNGV. Trimming stripped 3 bases from V and 4 bases from J, with 19 bases between. The CDR3 covers 17 residues. CDR3: CASSFTLPQVAGNTIYF. The CDR3, as DNA: TGTGCCAGCAGCTTTACCCTCCCACAGGTGGCCGGAAACACCATATATTTT.

This chain connects TRBV24-1 to TRBJ1-5; no firm D call. CDR1 KGHDR and CDR2 SFDVKD come from the germline V gene. Trimming stripped 6 bases from V and 4 bases from J, with 9 bases between. There are 13 residues in the CDR3. The CDR3 protein is CATSKTGNQPQHF. The CDR3, as DNA: TGTGCCACCAGTAAGACTGGGAATCAGCCCCAGCATTTT.

Only one count was recorded for this clonotype. CDR3 coding DNA: TGCAGCGTTGATCGTGAAGCTTTCTTT. The encoded protein is CSVDREAFF. The V call is TRBV29-1, the J call TRBJ1-1; D not certain. The CDR3 is 9 residues long. Germline loops: CDR1 SQVTM, CDR2 ANQGSEA. V dropped 3 bases and J dropped 7 bases, with 3 bases sitting between them. The entire variable domain, with the rest obtained from reference TRBV29-1 and TRBJ1-1, is as follows: SAVISQKPSRDICQRGTSLTIQCQVDSQVTMMFWYRQQPGQSLTLIATANQGSEATYESGFVIDKFPISRPNLTFSTLTVSNMSPEDSSIYLCSVDREAFFGQGTRLTVV.

The V and J genes are TRBV4-3 and TRBJ2-5; TRBD1 matches 9 bases. The V gene end was trimmed by 3 bases and the J gene end by 2 bases; junction bases not matched to a gene: 7. The CDR3 consists of 16 residues. Germline CDR1 reads LGHNA; CDR2 reads YSLEER. In DNA form, the CDR3 reads TGCGCCAGCAGCCATCCTGGGGGGACAGGGCAAGAGACCCAGTACTTC. Its protein is CASSHPGGTGQETQYF.

V is TRBV20-1 and J is TRBJ1-1, with D unclear. Germline CDR1 and CDR2: DFQATT and SNEGSKA (reference sequence). The V end was cut by 4 bases, the J end by 11 bases, with 14 bases between. The CDR3 sequence is 11 residues long. In nucleotides, the CDR3 is TGCAGTGCTACACGGCGAGACGGGGCTTTCTTT. It is translated as CSATRRDGAFF.

The CDR3 loop reads CSARDGYEQYF. In nucleotides, the CDR3 is TGCAGTGCTAGAGACGGCTACGAGCAGTACTTC. The rearrangement joins TRBV20-1 to TRBJ2-7; D uncertain. The CDR3 is 11 residues long. V shed 0 bases and J shed 3 bases, with 3 bases lying between them. The germline V gene has CDR1 DFQATT and CDR2 SNEGSKA (reference sequence).

This chain uses TRBV23-1 with TRBJ2-6; maybe TRBD1 (6 bases). TRBV23-1 is flagged as an ORF with uncertain function. The CDR3 runs to 16 residues. Trimming shortened V by 9 bases and J by 2 bases, and 17 bases separated the two germline ends. The CDR3 spells CASRTSGVTGANVLTF. CDR3 coding DNA: TGCGCCAGTCGTACTTCAGGGGTAACTGGGGCCAACGTCCTGACTTTC.

The genes are TRBV20-1 and TRBJ1-1; 10 positions agree with TRBD1. This CDR3 has 15 residues. Germline values: CDR1 DFQATT, CDR2 SNEGSKA (reference sequence). The J segment lost 0 bases and the V segment lost 3 bases, leaving 4 bases of the junction unmatched. The CDR3 sequence is CSASRDRGMNTEAFF. CDR3 DNA: TGCAGTGCTAGCCGGGACAGGGGCATGAACACTGAAGCTTTCTTT.

The rearrangement links TRBV29-1 to TRBJ2-5; D is undetermined. Germline values: CDR1 SQVTM, CDR2 ANQGSEA. V lost 5 bases and J 2 bases, leaving 3 bases between the germline ends. This CDR3 is built from 10 residues. CDR3 protein: CSVLQETQYF. Written as DNA, the CDR3 is TGCAGCGTTCTTCAAGAGACCCAGTACTTC.

The V call is TRBV28, the J call TRBJ2-7, with D perhaps TRBD1 (6 bases). Per germline, CDR1 MDHEN and CDR2 SYDVKM. The V end was cut by 6 bases, the J end by 6 bases, with 18 bases between. The CDR3 spans 14 residues. The CDR3 is CASRPSPGTIEQYV. The CDR3 DNA follows: TGTGCCAGCAGACCAAGCCCCGGGACAATCGAGCAGTACGTC.